The present TCR beta chain was sequenced within a study of T cell responses to AZD1222 COVID-19 vaccine (dated by TCRdb to about 2021). For the wider study: A total of around 240 trial participants underwent TCR sequencing, of whom about 210 had received two doses of AZD1222 and around 25 had received two doses of the MenACWY control vaccine. Trial participants were enrolled into age subgroups of 18-55, 56-69 and 70-plus years, which contained about 150, 28 and 57 TCR-sequenced participants, respectively.

From the germline V gene, CDR1 is SGHTS and CDR2 is YDEGEE. From its cysteine to its phenylalanine, the CDR3 spans 15 amino acids. Solely the CDR3 DNA is kept, with 45 bases framed from the first base. Germline trimming: 4 bases from V, 3 bases from J; junction bases outside gene matches: 6. What this sample's time point label stands for: about 28 days (+/-7) after the second vaccine dose. AZD1222 recipients whose second dose came at about 4 weeks and those whose second dose came at about 12 weeks were combined into one group, since spike-specific TCR depth and breadth did not differ between the two schedules. Vaccinee samples were obtained from the UK trials COV001 and COV002, which included a single-blind randomized controlled phase 2/3 trial of AZD1222 (ChAdOx1 nCoV-19) in healthy adults. For TCRbeta chain sequencing, PBMC samples from trial participants were taken at day 0 and at day 28 after the second dose.

Points the paper makes about the study in general: The vaccine-associated CD4 TCRs covered the entire spike protein, and the dominant responses fell in regions 160-218 and 743-854. Conclusions about previously exposed vaccinees are limited, since just five or six AZD1222 recipients were seropositive for SARS-CoV-2 at baseline. Reportedly, almost half of the unique spike-specific TCRs recognized epitopes lying outside the regions that are mutated in the B.1.351 and B.1.1.7 variants. Because no day 14 peak-response samples were available, the repertoires could be characterized only after the peak T cell response. In the small 56-69-year group, the increase in depth fell short of significance, most likely because of low power. Participants were mostly white British, with more females than males. The authors suggested clonal diversity may have been underestimated. A significant rise in spike-specific TCR breadth and depth was observed after two AZD1222 doses relative to day 0 and relative to MenACWY recipients.

The CDR3 regions of human TCRbeta chains were subjected to immunosequencing. The original pipeline was this. TCRs in the repertoires were compared against a reference library of SARS-CoV-2-specific TCRs that had been generated with the MIRA antigen-specificity platform. Breadth meant the fraction of unique TCRs that were SARS-CoV-2-associated, whereas depth meant the fraction of total T cells that were SARS-CoV-2-associated. Each spike-specific TCR was assigned to its reactive spike region and to a CD4 or CD8 class using the MIRA data. Log10-transformed breadth and depth values were compared by one-way ANOVA with Sidak's multiple comparisons tests. TCRdb mirrors the immuneACCESS table, restricted to in-frame sequences. Some clones are absent from its copies; in checked studies, under half trace to an unresolved V gene, and the reason for the others is unknown. The V and J calls and clone size come from that table; D and trimming were worked out from the DNA. The sample includes over 95,000 clones, with approximately 89% observed a single time. The ten largest clones represent roughly 8% of the sample.

This clone was observed once. Its recognized antigen is unknown. Base qualities are not provided; no much larger clone lies one nucleotide away. The clonotype comes from an adult who received the AZD1222 COVID-19 vaccine. The sample consisted of peripheral blood, taken 28 days after the second AZD1222 dose. The chain is made from TRBV5-8 and TRBJ2-1; TRBD2 agrees with 8 junctional bases. The CDR3 sequence is CASSRSGRNYNEQFF. The DNA is TGTGCCAGCAGCCGGAGCGGGAGAAACTACAATGAGCAGTTCTTC.